This TCR beta chain is drawn from a study of blood T cells in healthy people across ages. This CDR3 contains 13 residues. CDR1 SEHNR and CDR2 FQNEAQ come from the germline V gene (reference sequence). V lost 4 bases to trimming and J lost 6 bases, with 13 bases between them. To note about this clonotype: Its antigen is undetermined.

Study conclusions and caveats: Diversity of TCR beta per million T cells declined in a roughly linear way with age.

Alongside a J-beta primer mix, a sample-barcoded 5' primer served in a second PCR lasting roughly 6 to 11 cycles. Each CDR3 protein gets one entry after TCRdb re-called the 5' RACE reads with MiXCR. This repertoire shows 1.6 million or so distinct CDR3 sequences, roughly a third found once; its top ten account for about 10%. Material: blood. This receptor was taken from a woman under 40 in good health. V is TRBV7-9 and J is TRBJ2-7; TRBD2 might be the D (6 bases). The CDR3 region is CASSSAGTGEQYF. CDR3 bases: TGTGCCAGCAGCTCGGCAGGGACTGGCGAGCAGTACTTC.